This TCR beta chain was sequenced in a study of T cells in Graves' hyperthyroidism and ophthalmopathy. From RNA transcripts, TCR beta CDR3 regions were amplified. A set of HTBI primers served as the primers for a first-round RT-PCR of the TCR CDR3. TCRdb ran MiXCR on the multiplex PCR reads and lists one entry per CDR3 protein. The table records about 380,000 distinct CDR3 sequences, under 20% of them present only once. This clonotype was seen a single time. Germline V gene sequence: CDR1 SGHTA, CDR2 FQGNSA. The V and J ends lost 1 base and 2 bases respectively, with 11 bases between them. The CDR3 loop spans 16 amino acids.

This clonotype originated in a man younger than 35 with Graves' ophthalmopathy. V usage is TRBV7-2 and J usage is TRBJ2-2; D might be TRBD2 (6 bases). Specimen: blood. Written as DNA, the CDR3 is TGTGCCAGCAGCTTAGAGCGGGCAGAAAACACCGGGGAGCTGTTTTTT. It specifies CASSLERAENTGELFF.